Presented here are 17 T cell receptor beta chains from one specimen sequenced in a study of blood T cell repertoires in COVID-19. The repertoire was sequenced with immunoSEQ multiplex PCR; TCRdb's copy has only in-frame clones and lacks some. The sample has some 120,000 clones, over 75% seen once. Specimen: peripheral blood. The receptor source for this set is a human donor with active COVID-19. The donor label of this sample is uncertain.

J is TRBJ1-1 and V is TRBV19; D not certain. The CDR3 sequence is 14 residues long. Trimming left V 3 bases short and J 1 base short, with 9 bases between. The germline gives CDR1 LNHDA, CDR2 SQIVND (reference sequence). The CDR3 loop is CASSIWEGNTEAFF. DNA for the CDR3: TGTGCCAGTAGTATTTGGGAGGGGAACACTGAAGCTTTCTTT.

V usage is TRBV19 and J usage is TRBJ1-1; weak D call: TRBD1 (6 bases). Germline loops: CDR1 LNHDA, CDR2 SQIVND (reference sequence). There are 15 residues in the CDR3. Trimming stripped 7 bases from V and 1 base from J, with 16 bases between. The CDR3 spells CASKTNRVGNTEAFF. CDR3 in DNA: TGTGCCAGTAAAACAAACAGGGTAGGGAACACTGAAGCTTTCTTT. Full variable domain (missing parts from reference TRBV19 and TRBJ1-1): DGGITQSPKYLFRKEGQNVTLSCEQNLNHDAMYWYRQDPGQGLRLIYYSQIVNDFQKGDIAEGYSVSREKKESFPLTVTSAQKNPTAFYLCASKTNRVGNTEAFFGQGTRLTVV.

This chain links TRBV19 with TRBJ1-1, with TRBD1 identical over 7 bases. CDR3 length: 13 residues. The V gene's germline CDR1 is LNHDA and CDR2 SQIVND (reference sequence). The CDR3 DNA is TGTGCTTCCTCGAAGGGGGCCATAGCTGAAGCTTTCTTT. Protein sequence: CASSKGAIAEAFF.

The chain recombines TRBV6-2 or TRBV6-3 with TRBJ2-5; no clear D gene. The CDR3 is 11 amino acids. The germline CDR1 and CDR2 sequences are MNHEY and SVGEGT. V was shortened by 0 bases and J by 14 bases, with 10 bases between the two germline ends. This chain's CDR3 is CASSYSAVSYF. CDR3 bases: TGTGCCAGCAGTTACTCCGCAGTTAGCTACTTC.

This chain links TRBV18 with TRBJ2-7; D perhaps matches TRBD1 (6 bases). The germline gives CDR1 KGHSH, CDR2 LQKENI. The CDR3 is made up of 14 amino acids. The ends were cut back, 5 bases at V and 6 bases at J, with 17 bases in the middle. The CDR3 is CASSFKTGPGEQYF. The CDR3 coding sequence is TGTGCCAGCTCATTCAAAACAGGGCCTGGCGAGCAGTACTTC.

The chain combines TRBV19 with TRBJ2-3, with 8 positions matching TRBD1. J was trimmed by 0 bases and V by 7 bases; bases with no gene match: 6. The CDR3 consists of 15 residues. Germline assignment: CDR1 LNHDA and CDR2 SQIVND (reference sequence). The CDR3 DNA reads TGTGCCAGTACGGGCGACAGGGGTAGCACAGATACGCAGTATTTT. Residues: CASTGDRGSTDTQYF.

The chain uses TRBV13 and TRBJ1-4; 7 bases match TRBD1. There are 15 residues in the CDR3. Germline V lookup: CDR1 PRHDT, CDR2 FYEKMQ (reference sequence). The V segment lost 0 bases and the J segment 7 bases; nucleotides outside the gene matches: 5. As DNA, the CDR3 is TGTGCCAGCAGCTTAGGCAGGGGGGCCGTTGAAAAACTGTTTTTT. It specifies CASSLGRGAVEKLFF.

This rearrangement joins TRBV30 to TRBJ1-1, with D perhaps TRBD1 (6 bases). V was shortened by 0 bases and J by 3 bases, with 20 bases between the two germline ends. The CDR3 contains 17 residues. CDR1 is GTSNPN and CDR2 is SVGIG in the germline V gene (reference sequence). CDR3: CAWSVGTGHRRDTEAFF. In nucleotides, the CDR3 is TGTGCCTGGAGTGTAGGAACGGGACACAGAAGGGACACTGAAGCTTTCTTT.

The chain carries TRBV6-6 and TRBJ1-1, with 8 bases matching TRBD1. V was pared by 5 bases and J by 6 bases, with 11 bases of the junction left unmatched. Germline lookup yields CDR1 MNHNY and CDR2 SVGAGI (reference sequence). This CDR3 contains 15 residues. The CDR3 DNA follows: TGTGCCAGCAGTCCGCCGACAGGGGTCATCGCTGAAGCTTTCTTT. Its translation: CASSPPTGVIAEAFF.

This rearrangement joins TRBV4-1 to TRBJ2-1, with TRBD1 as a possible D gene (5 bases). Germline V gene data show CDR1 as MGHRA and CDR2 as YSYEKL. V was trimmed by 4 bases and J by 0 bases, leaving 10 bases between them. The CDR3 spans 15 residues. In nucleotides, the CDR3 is TGCGCCAGCAGCCCGACAGTTAACTCCTACAATGAGCAGTTCTTC. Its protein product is CASSPTVNSYNEQFF.

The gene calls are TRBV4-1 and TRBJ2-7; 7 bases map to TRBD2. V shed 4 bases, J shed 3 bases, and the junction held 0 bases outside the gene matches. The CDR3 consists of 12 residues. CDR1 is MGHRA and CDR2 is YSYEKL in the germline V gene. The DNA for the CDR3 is TGCGCCAGCAGCCCGGGGGGCTACGAGCAGTACTTC. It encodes CASSPGGYEQYF.

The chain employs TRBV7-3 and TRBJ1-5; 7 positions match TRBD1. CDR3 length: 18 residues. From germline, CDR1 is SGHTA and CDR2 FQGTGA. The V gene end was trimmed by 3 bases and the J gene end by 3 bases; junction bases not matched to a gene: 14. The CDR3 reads CASSLFAGGHMDNQPQHF. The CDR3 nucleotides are TGTGCCAGCAGCTTGTTCGCAGGGGGTCATATGGACAATCAGCCCCAGCATTTT.

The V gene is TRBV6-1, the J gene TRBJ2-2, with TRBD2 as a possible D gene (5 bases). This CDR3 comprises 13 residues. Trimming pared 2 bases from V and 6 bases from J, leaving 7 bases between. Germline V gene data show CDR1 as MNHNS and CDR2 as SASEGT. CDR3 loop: CASSENGAGELFF. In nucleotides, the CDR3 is TGTGCCAGCAGTGAAAACGGGGCCGGGGAGCTGTTTTTT.

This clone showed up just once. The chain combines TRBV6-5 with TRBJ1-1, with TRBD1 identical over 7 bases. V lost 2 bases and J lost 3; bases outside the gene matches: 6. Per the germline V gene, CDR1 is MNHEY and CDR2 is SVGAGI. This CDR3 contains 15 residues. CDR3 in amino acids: CASSYATGQHTEAFF. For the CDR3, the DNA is TGTGCCAGCAGTTACGCGACGGGACAGCACACTGAAGCTTTCTTT.

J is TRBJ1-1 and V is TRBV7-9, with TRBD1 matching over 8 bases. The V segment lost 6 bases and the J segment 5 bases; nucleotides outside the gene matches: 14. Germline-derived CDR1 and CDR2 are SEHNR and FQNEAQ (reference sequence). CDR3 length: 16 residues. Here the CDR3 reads CASRQNPDREGTEAFF. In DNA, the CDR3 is TGTGCCAGCAGACAAAATCCGGACAGGGAGGGGACTGAAGCTTTCTTT.

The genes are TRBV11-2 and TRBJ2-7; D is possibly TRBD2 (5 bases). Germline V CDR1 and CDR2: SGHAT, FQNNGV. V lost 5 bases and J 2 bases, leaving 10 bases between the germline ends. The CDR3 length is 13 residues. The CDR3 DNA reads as TGTGCCAGCAGCCGAGACGGGGCCTACGAGCAGTACTTC. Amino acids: CASSRDGAYEQYF.

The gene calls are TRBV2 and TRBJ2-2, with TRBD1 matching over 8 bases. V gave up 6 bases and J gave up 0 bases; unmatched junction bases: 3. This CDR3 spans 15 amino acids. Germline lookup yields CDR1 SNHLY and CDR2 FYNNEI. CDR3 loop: CASRGGQANTGELFF. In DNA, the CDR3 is TGTGCCAGCAGGGGGGGACAGGCGAACACCGGGGAGCTGTTTTTT.